Below are 22 T cell receptor beta chains sequenced from a single sample in a study of blood T cell repertoires in COVID-19. Data came from immunoSEQ multiplex PCR; TCRdb stores just in-frame clones and leaves some out. The sample yields approximately 400,000 clones, about four fifths seen once. Sequenced input: PBMCs or T cells enriched from blood (not recorded which). Receptor source: a woman aged 45 to 65 who had recovered from COVID-19.

This chain uses TRBV29-1 with TRBJ2-1; TRBD2 matches at 8 bases. With 8 bases clipped from V and 0 bases from J, the junction kept 6 bases outside the gene matches. The length of the CDR3 is 14 residues. Germline CDR1 is SQVTM and CDR2 is ANQGSEA. DNA of the CDR3: TGCAGCACAAACGGGGGGGGCTCCTACAATGAGCAGTTCTTC. Translated: CSTNGGGSYNEQFF.

The sample holds one count of this clone. CDR3 amino acids: CASSPGGQGGTEAFF. The CDR3 DNA sequence: TGTGCCAGCTCACCAGGGGGACAGGGGGGCACTGAAGCTTTCTTT. The chain recombines TRBV18 with TRBJ1-1, with 11 bases aligning to TRBD1. Germline values: CDR1 KGHSH, CDR2 LQKENI. This CDR3 comprises 15 residues. Germline trimming cut 2 bases from V and 4 bases from J; bases unmatched to any gene: 3.

V and J are TRBV4-1 and TRBJ2-7; 9 bases are a match to TRBD1. Germline loops: CDR1 MGHRA, CDR2 YSYEKL. The CDR3 totals 15 residues. V lost 4 bases to trimming and J lost 1 base; unmatched junction nucleotides: 5. This CDR3 is CASSRSGQGSYEQYF. CDR3 sequence (DNA): TGCGCCAGCAGCCGATCGGGACAGGGATCCTACGAGCAGTACTTC.

This rearrangement joins TRBV9 to TRBJ1-3; 7 bases match TRBD1. The CDR3 is made up of 17 amino acids. CDR1 is SGDLS and CDR2 is YYNGEE in the germline V gene. After removal of 4 bases from V and 0 bases from J, the junction contained 10 bases not matched to a gene. DNA of the CDR3: TGTGCCAGCAGCTATAGGGACAGCCCGCGCTCTGGAAACACCATATATTTT. Translating it yields CASSYRDSPRSGNTIYF. Variable domain in full (rest from reference TRBV9 and TRBJ1-3): DSGVTQTPKHLITATGQRVTLRCSPRSGDLSVYWYQQSLDQGLQFLIQYYNGEERAKGNILERFSAQQFPDLHSELNLSSLELGDSALYFCASSYRDSPRSGNTIYFGEGSWLTVV.

V is TRBV3-1 (or the pseudogene TRBV3-2) and J is TRBJ2-7, with D possibly matching TRBD2 (6 bases). The CDR3 totals 13 residues. V was trimmed by 5 bases and J by 1 base, leaving 9 bases between them. Germline assignment: CDR1 LGHDT and CDR2 YNNKEL (reference sequence). CDR3 DNA: TGTGCCAGCAGCACCGGGACTTCCTACGAGCAGTACTTC. It translates to CASSTGTSYEQYF.

The V gene is TRBV7-9, the J gene TRBJ1-2; TRBD1 matches at 8 bases. The trim removed 5 bases at V and 8 bases at J, leaving 13 bases unmatched. From germline, CDR1 is SEHNR and CDR2 FQNEAQ (reference sequence). The CDR3 contains 15 residues. CDR3 protein: CASSILGQGEFGYTF. The DNA for the CDR3 is TGTGCCAGCAGCATCCTAGGACAGGGAGAATTCGGCTACACCTTC. The complete variable domain, with remaining parts taken from reference TRBV7-9 and TRBJ1-2, reads DTGVSQNPRHKITKRGQNVTFRCDPISEHNRLYWYRQTLGQGPEFLTYFQNEAQLEKSRLLSDRFSAERPKGSFSTLEIQRTEQGDSAMYLCASSILGQGEFGYTFGSGTRLTVV.

The genes are TRBV5-5 and TRBJ1-1; no clear D gene. In germline, CDR1 is SGHKS, CDR2 YYEKEE (reference sequence). V was cut by 0 bases and J by 2 bases, with 11 bases left in between. CDR3 length: 15 amino acids. The CDR3 loop reads CASSLVRMINTEAFF. The CDR3, as DNA: TGTGCCAGCAGCTTGGTGCGGATGATAAACACTGAAGCTTTCTTT.

This chain links TRBV6-5 with TRBJ1-1, with D possibly being TRBD1 (6 bases). The CDR3 is 15 residues long. Germline V lookup: CDR1 MNHEY, CDR2 SVGAGI. V lost 7 bases to trimming and J lost 5 bases, with 20 bases between them. The CDR3 nucleotides read TGTGCCAGCATCTCACTCGCGGCAGGGGAGACTGAAGCTTTCTTT. Encoded protein: CASISLAAGETEAFF.

J is TRBJ1-2 and V is TRBV7-2; the match to TRBD1 covers 7 bases. Germline V gene sequence: CDR1 SGHTA, CDR2 FQGNSA. Trimming at V came to 3 bases and at J to 3 bases, leaving 4 bases not matched to a gene. This CDR3 is 14 amino acids long. CDR3 nucleotides: TGTGCCAGCAGCTTCTGGACAGGCGACTATGGCTACACCTTC. This codes for CASSFWTGDYGYTF.

This chain connects TRBV27 to TRBJ2-7; 10 bases agree with TRBD2. Trimming at V came to 4 bases and at J to 3 bases, leaving 0 bases not matched to a gene. This CDR3 spans 13 amino acids. Germline-derived CDR1 and CDR2 are MNHEY and SMNVEV (reference sequence). The CDR3 region is CASSSSGGYEQYF. The CDR3, as DNA: TGTGCCAGCAGTTCTAGCGGGGGCTACGAGCAGTACTTC.

The chain links TRBV5-4 to TRBJ1-6; TRBD1 matches at 7 bases. V shed 6 bases, J shed 0 bases, and the junction held 9 bases outside the gene matches. The CDR3 has 17 amino acids. CDR1 is SGHNT and CDR2 is YYREEE in the germline V gene (reference sequence). CDR3 in amino acids: CASTRTGSSSYNSPLHF. The CDR3 coding sequence is TGTGCCAGCACCAGGACAGGTTCATCCTCCTATAATTCACCCCTCCACTTT.

V usage is TRBV25-1 and J usage is TRBJ2-3; 9 bases align to TRBD2. The germline V gene encodes CDR1 MGHDK and CDR2 SYGVNS. V lost 4 bases and J lost 6; bases outside the gene matches: 5. This CDR3 is built from 14 residues. The CDR3: CASSVLAGRDTQYF. CDR3 nucleotides: TGTGCCAGCAGTGTACTAGCGGGCCGGGATACGCAGTATTTT.

CDR3 DNA: TGTGCCAGCAGCTTAATGCCGATCCTAGGCTCCTACGAGCAGTACTTC. Its protein is CASSLMPILGSYEQYF. The V and J genes are TRBV7-3 and TRBJ2-7, with D hard to call. Trimming removed 1 base from V and 0 bases from J, with 13 bases in between. Germline CDR1 and CDR2: SGHTA and FQGTGA. The CDR3 length is 16 residues.

The chain combines TRBV4-3 with TRBJ2-1; 14 positions agree with TRBD2. Germline V gene sequence: CDR1 LGHNA, CDR2 YSLEER. The CDR3 is made up of 17 amino acids. V gave up 0 bases and J gave up 6 bases; unmatched junction bases: 4. CDR3 sequence (DNA): TGCGCCAGCAGCCAAGACTTGACTAGCGGGAGGGTCAATGAGCAGTTCTTC. Translated, it gives CASSQDLTSGRVNEQFF.

The V gene is TRBV3-1 (or the pseudogene TRBV3-2), the J gene TRBJ1-4; 10 positions agree with TRBD1. The CDR3 is made up of 17 amino acids. Looked up from germline, CDR1 is LGHDT and CDR2 is YNNKEL (reference sequence). With V trimmed by 0 bases and J by 10 bases, 11 bases remained unmatched. This CDR3 is CASSQEVLWDRGGKLFF. The CDR3 DNA follows: TGTGCCAGCAGCCAAGAGGTACTTTGGGACAGGGGAGGAAAACTGTTTTTT.

The rearrangement uses TRBV30 and TRBJ1-4; tentatively, D is TRBD1 (6 bases). There are 14 residues in the CDR3. Deletions cut 2 bases from V and 7 bases from J, with 14 bases between. Germline V CDR1 and CDR2: GTSNPN, SVGIG (reference sequence). Here the CDR3 reads CAWSIRGGREKLFF. CDR3 nucleotide sequence: TGTGCCTGGAGTATCAGGGGCGGTCGTGAAAAACTGTTTTTT. The whole variable domain, filled in from reference TRBV30 and TRBJ1-4, reads SQTIHQWPATLVQPVGSPLSLECTVEGTSNPNLYWYRQAAGRGLQLLFYSVGIGQISSEVPQNLSASRPQDRQFILSSKKLLLSDSGFYLCAWSIRGGREKLFFGSGTQLSVL.

Worth noting for this clone: Germline and junction disagree at one end, which may indicate a read error. The V gene is TRBV7-2, the J gene TRBJ1-4, with a tentative D call TRBD1 (5 bases). Germline V CDR1 and CDR2: SGHTA, FQGNSA. The CDR3 extends over 15 amino acids. DNA for the CDR3: TGTGCCAGCAGCTCGCAGGGTCCCCCTAAGGAAAAACTGTTTTTT. Its translation: CASSSQGPPKEKLFF.

The genes are TRBV4-3 and TRBJ1-6, with TRBD1 identical over 7 bases. CDR1 is LGHNA, CDR2 YSLEER, per germline. This CDR3 is built from 15 residues. The junction had 5 bases not matched to a gene; V was cut back by 4 bases and J by 5 bases. CDR3 DNA: TGCGCCAGCAGCCCCCAAGACAGGGATAATTCACCCCTCCACTTT. Protein product: CASSPQDRDNSPLHF.

The genes are TRBV4-3 and TRBJ2-1, with 9 bases that match TRBD1. J gave up 7 bases and V 4 bases, and 11 bases lay outside the gene matches. The V gene's germline CDR1 is LGHNA and CDR2 YSLEER. This CDR3 is 16 amino acids long. The DNA for the CDR3 is TGCGCCAGCAGCCGGTGGGGACAGGGACCTTTTAATGAGCAGTTCTTC. It specifies CASSRWGQGPFNEQFF.

The V gene is TRBV10-2, the J gene TRBJ2-2; TRBD2 matches 9 bases. After removal of 6 bases from V and 1 base from J, the junction contained 6 bases not matched to a gene. CDR3 size: 16 residues. In germline, CDR1 is WSHSY, CDR2 SAAADI. CDR3 sequence (DNA): TGCGCCAGCAGCAAAGCGGGAGGAGGGAACACCGGGGAGCTGTTTTTT. Translated, it gives CASSKAGGGNTGELFF.

This chain connects TRBV7-3 to TRBJ2-2; the match to TRBD1 covers 7 bases. Germline trimming cut 5 bases from V and 0 bases from J; bases unmatched to any gene: 3. The CDR3 has 15 residues. From germline, CDR1 is SGHTA and CDR2 FQGTGA. This CDR3 reads CASSLQGANTGELFF. The CDR3 DNA sequence: TGTGCCAGCAGCCTCCAGGGGGCGAACACCGGGGAGCTGTTTTTT.

V is TRBV10-3 and J is TRBJ2-1, with 8 positions matching TRBD2. Trimming cost V 0 bases and J 2 bases; bases outside gene matches: 0. The CDR3 is 15 residues long. Looked up from germline, CDR1 is ENHRY and CDR2 is SYGVKD. CDR3 coding DNA: TGTGCCATCAGTGAGTCCGGGGGGGCCTACAATGAGCAGTTCTTC. Encoded protein: CAISESGGAYNEQFF.